This entry features one T cell receptor beta chain sequence. Its matching antigen is unknown. The sample comes from a study of cytomegalovirus exposure and HLA in healthy donors. V lost 5 bases and J 3 bases, leaving 22 bases between the germline ends. Germline V gene lookup returns CDR1 SNHLY and CDR2 FYNNEI. The CDR3 contains 17 residues. With 60 Vbeta and 13 Jbeta primers, the PCR was carried out. Some clones are missing from TCRdb's copy, which holds only in-frame ones; the method was immunoSEQ multiplex PCR. Recorded here are around 100,000 clones; the top ten clones represent 0.5% to 0.7%. Broader study findings: Later analysis indicated greater clonal expansion among HLA-associated TCR beta chains than among equally common other chains. Information on immune exposure was restricted to one variable (CMV serostatus). Most TCRs appeared rarely, but some public TCRs recurred in many donors.

The sample comprised PBMCs. This clonotype was sampled from a man over 45 in good health and CMV-seronegative. The chain carries TRBV2 and TRBJ1-1; D may be TRBD1 (5 bases). In nucleotides, the CDR3 is TGTGCCAGCAGTACGGATCTCGGGGGTTTAGTCGACACTGAAGCTTTCTTT. Encoded protein: CASSTDLGGLVDTEAFF. The whole variable domain, filled in from reference TRBV2 and TRBJ1-1, reads EPEVTQTPSHQVTQMGQEVILRCVPISNHLYFYWYRQILGQKVEFLVSFYNNEISEKSEIFDDQFSVERPDGSNFTLKIRSTKLEDSAMYFCASSTDLGGLVDTEAFFGQGTRLTVV.